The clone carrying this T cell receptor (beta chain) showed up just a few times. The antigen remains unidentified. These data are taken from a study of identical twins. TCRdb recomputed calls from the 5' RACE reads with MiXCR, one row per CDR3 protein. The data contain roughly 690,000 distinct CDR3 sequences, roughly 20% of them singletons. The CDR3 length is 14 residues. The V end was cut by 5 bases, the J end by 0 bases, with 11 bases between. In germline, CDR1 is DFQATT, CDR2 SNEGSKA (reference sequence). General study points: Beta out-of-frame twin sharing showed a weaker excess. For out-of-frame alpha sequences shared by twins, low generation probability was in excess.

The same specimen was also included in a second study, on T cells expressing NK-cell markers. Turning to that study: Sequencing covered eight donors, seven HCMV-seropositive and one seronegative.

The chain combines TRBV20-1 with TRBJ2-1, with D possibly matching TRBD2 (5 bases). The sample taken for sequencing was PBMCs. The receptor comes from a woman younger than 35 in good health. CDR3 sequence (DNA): TGCAGTGCTGAGGACTCGACCTCCTACAATGAGCAGTTCTTC. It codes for CSAEDSTSYNEQFF.